This is a list of T cell receptor beta chains from one sample in a study of cytomegalovirus exposure and HLA in healthy donors. Repertoires were generated with immunoSEQ multiplex PCR, while TCRdb's copy carries only in-frame clones and drops some. This sample has 210,000 or so clones, with just over 75% found just once. Input material: PBMCs. The receptors shown here come from a woman between 55 and 75 years old in good health and CMV-seropositive. CDR3s include the opening cysteine and the closing phenylalanine or tryptophan. D genes are given only for firm matches. Clone size is given for some rows only: seen once, a few or many times, or a class if the clone is expanded.

D,V,size,J,CDR3,DNA
TRBD1,TRBV27,.,TRBJ2-2,CASSSRDRGRPGELFF,TGTGCCAGCAGTTCCCGGGACAGGGGGCGCCCCGGGGAGCTGTTTTTT
.,TRBV28,.,TRBJ1-5,CASRGGGNQPQHF,TGTGCCAGCCGCGGAGGAGGCAATCAGCCCCAGCATTTT
TRBD2,TRBV5-1,.,TRBJ2-1,CASSLVGSGIRQNEQFF,TGCGCCAGCAGCCTCGTAGGTAGCGGGATTAGGCAGAATGAGCAGTTCTTC
.,TRBV5-1,.,TRBJ2-7,CASSSGTYEEQYF,TGCGCCAGCAGTTCCGGGACATATGAAGAGCAGTACTTC
.,TRBV11-2,.,TRBJ2-4,CASTRGLAKNIQYF,TGTGCCAGCACGCGCGGTCTAGCCAAAAACATTCAGTACTTC
TRBD2,TRBV5-1,.,TRBJ2-5,CASSLGASGFRTKETQYF,TGCGCCAGCAGCTTGGGAGCTAGCGGGTTTAGGACCAAAGAGACCCAGTACTTC
TRBD1,TRBV27,once,TRBJ1-1,CASSQSFTGGEAFF,TGTGCCAGCAGCCAATCCTTTACAGGGGGCGAAGCTTTCTTT
TRBD1,TRBV7-9,.,TRBJ1-1,CASSQTGGVTEAFF,TGTGCCAGCAGTCAAACAGGGGGCGTTACTGAAGCTTTCTTT
.,TRBV5-1,once,TRBJ2-7,CASSLGPPPYEQYF,TGCGCCAGCAGCTTGGGGCCGCCCCCCTACGAGCAGTACTTC
.,TRBV6-4,.,TRBJ2-5,CASSDSGKTQYF,TGTGCCAGCAGTGACTCGGGCAAGACCCAGTACTTC
.,TRBV5-1,.,TRBJ2-5,CASRRDQETQYF,TGCGCCAGCAGGAGGGATCAAGAGACCCAGTACTTC
.,TRBV11-2,.,TRBJ2-5,CASSPRGREETQYF,TGTGCCAGCAGCCCCCGGGGAAGGGAAGAGACCCAGTACTTC
.,TRBV6-1,once,TRBJ1-1,CASSASGGMVAEAFF,TGTGCCAGCAGTGCATCCGGGGGGATGGTCGCTGAAGCTTTCTTT
.,TRBV2,once,TRBJ1-2,CASSLIDRRGYTF,TGTGCCAGCAGCCTAATCGACAGGCGTGGCTACACCTTC
.,TRBV7-2,.,TRBJ1-1,CASSWRGGEDDAFF,TGTGCCAGCAGCTGGAGGGGAGGGGAGGATGATGCTTTCTTT
.,TRBV29-1,.,TRBJ2-3,CSVKRWQGTDTQYF,TGCAGCGTCAAAAGATGGCAGGGCACAGATACGCAGTATTTT
TRBD1,TRBV19,.,TRBJ1-6,CASSAGQGNSPLHF,TGTGCCAGTAGTGCCGGACAGGGGAATTCACCCCTCCACTTT
.,TRBV6-1,.,TRBJ1-1,CASSSTYSSFEAFF,TGTGCCAGCAGCTCCACCTACAGCTCGTTTGAAGCTTTCTTT
TRBD1,TRBV30,once,TRBJ1-2,CAWSVNGQGAFRGYTF,TGTGCCTGGAGTGTAAATGGACAGGGGGCTTTTCGTGGCTACACCTTC
TRBD1,TRBV25-1,.,TRBJ2-7,CASSTGTGPFKQYF,TGTGCCAGCAGCACCGGGACAGGGCCCTTCAAGCAGTACTTC
.,TRBV4-1,.,TRBJ2-3,CASSQAGGTDTQYF,TGCGCCAGCAGCCAAGCAGGCGGGACAGATACGCAGTATTTT
TRBD1,TRBV7-9,.,TRBJ1-1,CASSLARGEWSTEAFF,TGTGCCAGCAGCTTAGCCAGGGGGGAATGGAGCACTGAAGCTTTCTTT
TRBD2,TRBV4-1,.,TRBJ2-1,CASSQVTSGRSWNEQFF,TGCGCCAGCAGCCAAGTTACTAGCGGGAGATCGTGGAATGAGCAGTTCTTC
TRBD2,TRBV2,.,TRBJ2-7,CASSWGTSGRERYF,TGTGCCAGCAGCTGGGGGACTAGCGGGAGGGAGCGGTACTTC
TRBD1,TRBV7-8,.,TRBJ2-3,CASSFVAGGADTQYF,TGTGCCAGCAGCTTCGTCGCAGGGGGCGCAGATACGCAGTATTTT
TRBD1,TRBV7-9,.,TRBJ1-4,CASNAGQGYDEKLFF,TGTGCCAGCAACGCGGGACAGGGGTATGATGAAAAACTGTTTTTT
TRBD1,TRBV6-5,.,TRBJ2-1,CASRGQGGRDEQFF,TGTGCCAGCAGAGGACAGGGGGGACGCGATGAGCAGTTCTTC
.,TRBV30,once,TRBJ1-6,CAWSGGGVPPLHF,TGTGCCTGGAGTGGGGGAGGCGTGCCACCCCTCCACTTT
.,TRBV5-1,.,TRBJ1-2,CASSLESSYGYTF,TGCGCCAGCAGCTTGGAATCTAGCTATGGCTACACCTTC
.,TRBV5-1,.,TRBJ2-7,CASSLEGGATVRQYF,TGCGCCAGCAGCTTGGAGGGGGGGGCGACAGTTCGGCAGTACTTC
.,TRBV27,.,TRBJ1-5,CASSLLQELQPQHF,TGTGCCAGCAGTTTACTACAGGAGCTTCAGCCCCAGCATTTT
.,TRBV7-6,few,TRBJ1-5,CASSLAQSNQPQHF,TGTGCCAGCAGCTTAGCGCAGAGCAATCAGCCCCAGCATTTT
.,TRBV2,.,TRBJ2-1,CASRRGYEQFF,TGTGCCAGCAGGAGGGGGTATGAGCAGTTCTTC
.,TRBV11-3,.,TRBJ1-2,CASSLAPWEGYGYTF,TGTGCCAGCAGCTTAGCTCCTTGGGAGGGCTATGGCTACACCTTC
.,TRBV7-2,.,TRBJ1-5,CASSLVGSDQPQHF,TGTGCCAGCAGCTTAGTGGGGAGTGATCAGCCCCAGCATTTT
TRBD2,TRBV6-5,.,TRBJ2-7,CASLREVVYEQYF,TGTGCCAGCTTGCGGGAGGTAGTATACGAGCAGTACTTC
.,TRBV6-6,.,TRBJ2-7,CASTLGAKLYEQYF,TGTGCCAGCACCCTGGGAGCTAAGCTCTACGAGCAGTACTTC
.,TRBV7-8,.,TRBJ1-5,CASSLFSDSQPQHF,TGTGCCAGCAGCTTATTTTCGGACAGTCAGCCCCAGCATTTT
.,TRBV27,.,TRBJ2-6,CASSFSAGANVLTF,TGTGCCAGCAGTTTTAGCGCTGGGGCCAACGTCCTGACTTTC
.,TRBV7-8,.,TRBJ1-1,CNTKGQPNTEAFF,TGTAACACAAAGGGGCAGCCGAACACTGAAGCTTTCTTT
TRBD1,TRBV6-5,.,TRBJ2-1,CASSYSQGVVYNEQFF,TGTGCCAGCAGTTACTCGCAGGGGGTGGTCTACAATGAGCAGTTCTTC
TRBD2,TRBV9,.,TRBJ2-7,CASSRLAGIYEQYF,TGTGCCAGCAGCCGACTAGCGGGAATTTACGAGCAGTACTTC
TRBD1,TRBV4-1,.,TRBJ1-2,CASSQNRGVLYGYTF,TGCGCCAGCAGCCAGAACAGGGGGGTATTGTATGGCTACACCTTC
TRBD1,TRBV28,.,TRBJ1-6,CASRPGQGAAPLHF,TGTGCCAGCAGGCCTGGACAGGGGGCCGCACCCCTCCACTTT
TRBD1,TRBV10-3,.,TRBJ1-3,CAINRDRDSFSGNTIYF,TGTGCCATCAACCGAGACAGGGATTCTTTCTCTGGAAACACCATATATTTT
.,TRBV30,.,TRBJ1-5,CAWSPPGGASNQPQHF,TGTGCCTGGAGCCCACCGGGGGGGGCTAGCAATCAGCCCCAGCATTTT
TRBD1,TRBV7-9,.,TRBJ2-7,CASSRGQGPWSEQYF,TGTGCCAGCTCACGTGGACAGGGCCCTTGGAGCGAGCAGTACTTC
.,TRBV9,.,TRBJ2-1,CASSQNLGGAEQFF,TGTGCCAGCAGCCAAAACCTGGGGGGGGCTGAGCAGTTCTTC
TRBD2,TRBV2,.,TRBJ2-3,CASSERASGGDTQYF,TGTGCCAGCAGTGAGAGGGCTAGCGGGGGAGATACGCAGTATTTT
.,TRBV6-1,.,TRBJ2-3,CASSETLDTQYF,TGTGCCAGCAGTGAGACATTGGATACGCAGTATTTT
.,TRBV19,.,TRBJ2-7,CASSIQGRQYF,TGTGCCAGTAGTATCCAGGGCCGCCAGTACTTC
.,TRBV4-2,few,TRBJ2-5,CASSQDGSTETQYF,TGTGCCAGCAGCCAAGATGGGAGTACAGAGACCCAGTACTTC
TRBD1,TRBV19,.,TRBJ2-7,CASRPQGGHQEQYF,TGTGCCAGTAGACCACAGGGGGGACACCAGGAGCAGTACTTC